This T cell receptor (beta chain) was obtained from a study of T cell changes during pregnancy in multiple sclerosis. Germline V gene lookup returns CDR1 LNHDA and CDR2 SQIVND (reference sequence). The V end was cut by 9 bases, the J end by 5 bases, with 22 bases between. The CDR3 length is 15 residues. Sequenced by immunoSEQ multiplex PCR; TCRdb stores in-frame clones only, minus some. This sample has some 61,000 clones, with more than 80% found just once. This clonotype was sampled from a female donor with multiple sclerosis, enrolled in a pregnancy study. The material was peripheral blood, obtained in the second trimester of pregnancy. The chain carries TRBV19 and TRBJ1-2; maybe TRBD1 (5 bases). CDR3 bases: TGTGCCAGCAGTTGGGACTCCCGAACGCCTTATGGCTACACCTTC. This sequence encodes CASSWDSRTPYGYTF.